The present T cell receptor beta chain was sequenced within a study of cytomegalovirus exposure and HLA in healthy donors. The data were produced by immunoSEQ multiplex PCR, yet TCRdb's version contains in-frame clones alone and is incomplete. The sample carries roughly 300,000 clones, 85% to 90% recorded once. Findings and limits, study-wide: Researchers catalogued about 160 TCR beta chains as cytomegalovirus-associated. Most TCR sequences were seen very rarely across donors, but some public TCRs occurred in many.

It was the roughly 120-subject validation cohort, separate from the roughly 700-subject first cohort, to which the donors belonged. About this clone: Antigen: not known.

The CDR3 has 18 residues. J was trimmed by 0 bases and V by 1 base; bases with no gene match: 4. The germline V gene has CDR1 SGHAT and CDR2 FQNNGV. Sequenced material: PBMCs. This clonotype was sampled from a woman aged 18-29 years in good health and CMV-seronegative. The chain has TRBV11-2 and TRBJ2-2, with TRBD2 matching over 11 bases. The CDR3 region is CASSLVLAGASNTGELFF. The CDR3 coding sequence is TGTGCCAGCAGCTTAGTACTAGCGGGAGCGTCGAACACCGGGGAGCTGTTTTTT.